Below are 18 T cell receptor beta chains sequenced from a single sample in a study of T cell responses to AZD1222 COVID-19 vaccine. Repertoires were generated with immunoSEQ multiplex PCR, while TCRdb's copy carries only in-frame clones and drops some. The table includes 100,000 to 150,000 clones, 89% detected once. This material consisted of peripheral blood, taken on day 0 of AZD1222 vaccination. The origin of the receptors is an adult in good health.

This chain joins TRBV19 and TRBJ1-3, with 7 bases matching TRBD1. CDR3 length equals 15 residues. The germline CDR1 and CDR2 sequences are LNHDA and SQIVND (reference sequence). The ends lost 3 bases at V and 2 bases at J; junction bases unmatched: 4. The CDR3 here is CASSILTGTGNTIYF. The CDR3 DNA reads TGTGCCAGTAGTATCCTGACAGGGACTGGAAACACCATATATTTT.

The gene calls are TRBV5-4 and TRBJ1-2; D is undetermined. Germline-derived CDR1 and CDR2 are SGHNT and YYREEE (reference sequence). CDR3 length: 14 residues. Trimming removed 3 bases from V and 4 bases from J, with 13 bases in between. The CDR3 protein is CASSSVGQIYGYTF. The CDR3 coding sequence is TGTGCCAGCAGCTCCGTTGGGCAGATCTATGGCTACACCTTC.

The rearrangement joins TRBV19 to TRBJ1-1, with D tentatively TRBD1 (5 bases). Germline loops: CDR1 LNHDA, CDR2 SQIVND (reference sequence). This CDR3 contains 14 residues. Deletions cut 3 bases from V and 2 bases from J, with 10 bases between. CDR3 sequence: CASSMATANTEAFF. CDR3 in DNA: TGTGCCAGTAGTATGGCGACAGCCAACACTGAAGCTTTCTTT.

The rearrangement uses TRBV7-8 and TRBJ2-7; 7 nucleotides match TRBD1. Per germline, CDR1 SGHVS and CDR2 FQNEAQ. J lost 3 bases, V lost 3 bases, and 5 bases had no gene match. The CDR3 consists of 14 residues. CDR3 nucleotide sequence: TGTGCCAGCAGCTTGGTGACAGGGAACTACGAGCAGTACTTC. Amino acids: CASSLVTGNYEQYF.

The rearrangement links TRBV6-1 to TRBJ2-7; 10 bases are a match to TRBD2. The length of the CDR3 is 16 residues. Germline CDR1 reads MNHNS; CDR2 reads SASEGT. V trimming: 2 bases; J trimming: 1 base; junction bases outside the gene matches: 5. CDR3: CASSEPRGLASYEQYF. The CDR3 DNA reads TGTGCCAGCAGTGAACCCAGGGGACTAGCGTCCTACGAGCAGTACTTC.

This clone is a singleton in its sample. The chain carries TRBV18 and TRBJ2-7, with 7 positions matching TRBD1. V was pared by 0 bases and J by 2 bases, with 1 base of the junction left unmatched. The CDR3 contains 14 residues. Per germline, CDR1 KGHSH and CDR2 LQKENI. For the CDR3, the DNA is TGTGCCAGCTCACCACCGGGGACAGCCTACGAGCAGTACTTC. The encoded protein is CASSPPGTAYEQYF.

J is TRBJ2-7 and V is TRBV3-1 (or the pseudogene TRBV3-2); 11 nucleotides align to TRBD2. Per germline, CDR1 LGHDT and CDR2 YNNKEL (reference sequence). CDR3 length: 17 amino acids. Losses at the gene ends were 6 bases for V and 0 bases for J; bases not matched to a gene: 10. The CDR3 loop reads CASRRGPTSGGSYEQYF. The CDR3 DNA is TGTGCCAGCAGGCGTGGCCCTACTAGCGGGGGCTCCTACGAGCAGTACTTC.

The V call is TRBV28, the J call TRBJ2-2; the match to TRBD1 covers 8 bases. Trimming took 7 bases from V and 6 from J; bases not matched to a gene: 4. Germline V lookup: CDR1 MDHEN, CDR2 SYDVKM. The CDR3 extends over 13 amino acids. CDR3 sequence (DNA): TGTGCCAGCAAAGCAGGGGGCTCCGGGGAGCTGTTTTTT. Translated: CASKAGGSGELFF. Full variable domain (remainder filled in from reference TRBV28 and TRBJ2-2): DVKVTQSSRYLVKRTGEKVFLECVQDMDHENMFWYRQDPGLGLRLIYFSYDVKMKEKGDIPEGYSVSREKKERFSLILESASTNQTSMYLCASKAGGSGELFFGEGSRLTVL.

The chain employs TRBV11-3 and TRBJ2-1, with 7 bases that match TRBD1. This CDR3 contains 13 residues. The ends lost 5 bases at V and 4 bases at J; junction bases unmatched: 2. Looked up from germline, CDR1 is SGHNT and CDR2 is YENEEA. CDR3 in amino acids: CASSPTGYNEQFF. In DNA, the CDR3 is TGTGCCAGCAGCCCGACAGGGTACAATGAGCAGTTCTTC.

The chain joins TRBV2 to TRBJ1-3; tentative D call: TRBD1 (6 bases). The CDR3 totals 14 residues. CDR1 and CDR2 (germline): SNHLY, FYNNEI. V lost 8 bases and J 1 base, leaving 12 bases between the germline ends. The CDR3 loop reads CASQSTGSGNTIYF. CDR3 sequence (DNA): TGTGCCAGCCAGAGCACAGGGTCTGGAAACACCATATATTTT.

This chain links TRBV5-1 with TRBJ2-1; 8 bases fit TRBD2. Germline CDR1 is SGHRS and CDR2 is YFSETQ. The trim removed 3 bases at V and 3 bases at J, leaving 8 bases unmatched. This CDR3 spans 16 amino acids. The CDR3 DNA reads as TGCGCCAGCAGCTCCGGCGGGGGGACGAACTACAATGAGCAGTTCTTC. Translation gives CASSSGGGTNYNEQFF.

In this sample, this clone turned up a few times. The J gene is TRBJ1-1, the V gene TRBV5-1; 9 bases match TRBD1. J was trimmed by 0 bases and V by 3 bases; bases with no gene match: 3. From germline, CDR1 is SGHRS and CDR2 YFSETQ. There are 15 residues in the CDR3. The CDR3 bases are TGCGCCAGCAGCTCCAGACAGGGGGTGAACACTGAAGCTTTCTTT. This sequence encodes CASSSRQGVNTEAFF.

The V call is TRBV6-2 or TRBV6-3, the J call TRBJ1-1, with 7 bases identical to TRBD1. Trimming at V came to 1 base and at J to 0 bases, leaving 14 bases not matched to a gene. The V gene's germline CDR1 is MNHEY and CDR2 SVGEGT. CDR3 size: 19 residues. The CDR3 region has the DNA TGTGCCAGCAGTTACTGGGCACCCTGGGCGACAGGGATGAACACTGAAGCTTTCTTT. This encodes CASSYWAPWATGMNTEAFF.

This clone was seen a few times. CDR3: CASSSRQGQREFF. The CDR3 nucleotides are TGTGCCAGCAGCTCTAGACAGGGCCAGAGAGAATTCTTC. The rearrangement uses TRBV7-9 and TRBJ2-1; TRBD1 aligns across 7 bases. The CDR3 sequence is 13 residues long. Germline V lookup: CDR1 SEHNR, CDR2 FQNEAQ (reference sequence). Trimming cost V 4 bases and J 16 bases; bases outside gene matches: 13.

The chain couples TRBV2 to TRBJ1-4, with 8 nucleotides matching TRBD1. This CDR3 region has 14 residues. Germline V gives CDR1 SNHLY, CDR2 FYNNEI. The ends lost 4 bases at V and 4 bases at J; junction bases unmatched: 2. The CDR3 protein is CASSGDRGNEKLFF. CDR3 sequence (DNA): TGTGCCAGCAGTGGTGACAGGGGTAATGAAAAACTGTTTTTT. Together with reference TRBV2 and TRBJ1-4, the CDR3 gives the full variable domain: EPEVTQTPSHQVTQMGQEVILRCVPISNHLYFYWYRQILGQKVEFLVSFYNNEISEKSEIFDDQFSVERPDGSNFTLKIRSTKLEDSAMYFCASSGDRGNEKLFFGSGTQLSVL.

This CDR3 is CSVRDDYNSPLHF. The CDR3 bases are TGCAGCGTTCGGGACGATTATAATTCACCCCTCCACTTT. V and J are TRBV29-1 and TRBJ1-6; D perhaps matches TRBD1 (5 bases). V was trimmed by 5 bases and J by 4 bases, leaving 9 bases between them. This CDR3 comprises 13 residues. Per the germline V gene, CDR1 is SQVTM and CDR2 is ANQGSEA.

DNA for the CDR3: TGTGCCAGCAGCCAAGATGTGGTTCCGTACGAGCAGTACTTC. Residues: CASSQDVVPYEQYF. The chain recombines TRBV3-1 (or the pseudogene TRBV3-2) with TRBJ2-7, with no clear D. Germline CDR1 is LGHDT and CDR2 is YNNKEL (reference sequence). The CDR3 sequence is 14 residues long. With 0 bases removed from V and 4 bases from J, the gap between germline ends came to 10 bases.

The chain couples TRBV19 to TRBJ2-3, with D possibly matching TRBD2 (5 bases). This CDR3 has 14 residues. V lost 2 bases and J lost 4, with 10 bases in between. The germline V gene has CDR1 LNHDA and CDR2 SQIVND (reference sequence). The CDR3 DNA reads as TGTGCCAGTAGTATACGTCCGGGATCAGATACGCAGTATTTT. It codes for CASSIRPGSDTQYF.